This record covers a single T cell receptor (beta chain). Antigen: not known. Method: immunoSEQ multiplex PCR; TCRdb's copy keeps in-frame clones and lacks some. The data hold roughly 150,000 clones, with approximately 90% observed a single time. CDR1 is SEHNR and CDR2 is FQNEAQ in the germline V gene (reference sequence). The CDR3 extends over 13 amino acids. V was shortened by 5 bases and J by 4 bases, with 11 bases between the two germline ends. The data were obtained in a study of radiation and T cells in renal cell carcinoma. Study overall: Nephrectomy followed 15 Gy stereotactic body radiation by 4 weeks.

Time point: blood 2 weeks post-SBRT. Treatment here: 15 Gy SBRT to primary tumor, nephrectomy 4 weeks later. The tumor was a clear cell renal cell carcinoma. Study findings and constraints: In blood, top tumor clones expanded by 2 weeks, shrinking by 4.

This rearrangement joins TRBV7-9 to TRBJ1-1, with D unresolved. This receptor was obtained from a woman in her forties or fifties with renal cell carcinoma. Sequencing used blood, obtained from a patient whose treatment included radiotherapy and nephrectomy. CDR3 sequence (DNA): TGTGCCAGCAGCGGAGGGTCGGTCACTGAAGCTTTCTTT. Amino acid sequence: CASSGGSVTEAFF.